The 4 T cell receptor beta chains reported below all come from one sample, sequenced in a study of low-dose radiotherapy and immunotherapy resistance in tumors. Both TCRalpha and TCRbeta chains were reverse transcribed with V-gene-specific primers. It was with a constant-region primer and a V-primer adapter that TCRs were amplified over around 18 PCR cycles. From the reads, TCRdb called clonotypes with MiXCR, one entry per CDR3 protein. The sample consists of roughly 40,000 distinct CDR3 sequences, less than 30% of them appearing once. Time point of the sample: after trial treatment. Treatment denoted: LDRT plus nivolumab, ipilimumab, low-dose cyclophosphamide and aspirin (RACIN trial). The starting material was PBMCs, obtained after low-dose radiotherapy plus immunotherapy. All receptors come from a male donor with prostate cancer.

The rearrangement links TRBV5-1 to TRBJ1-1; TRBD1 might be the D (6 bases). The CDR3 has 15 residues. Germline CDR1 is SGHRS and CDR2 is YFSETQ. Deletions cut 4 bases from V and 1 base from J, with 14 bases between. DNA for the CDR3: TGCGCCAGCAGCAATACCGGGACATCGAACACTGAAGCTTTCTTT. Protein: CASSNTGTSNTEAFF.

V is TRBV19 and J is TRBJ2-1; 12 bases align to TRBD1. After removal of 2 bases from V and 0 bases from J, the junction contained 11 bases not matched to a gene. Germline loops: CDR1 LNHDA, CDR2 SQIVND (reference sequence). The CDR3 contains 20 residues. The CDR3 is CASSIWPGQGAISSYNEQFF. Here the CDR3 DNA reads TGTGCCAGTAGTATATGGCCGGGACAGGGGGCTATTAGCTCCTACAATGAGCAGTTCTTC. Complete variable domain (other parts from reference TRBV19 and TRBJ2-1): DGGITQSPKYLFRKEGQNVTLSCEQNLNHDAMYWYRQDPGQGLRLIYYSQIVNDFQKGDIAEGYSVSREKKESFPLTVTSAQKNPTAFYLCASSIWPGQGAISSYNEQFFGPGTRLTVL.

This clonotype was seen once. The junction and the germline gene differ at one end; a read error may be behind it. This rearrangement joins TRBV6-1 to TRBJ2-7, with 10 positions matching TRBD2. This CDR3 region has 17 residues. Germline V gene sequence: CDR1 MNHNS, CDR2 SASEGT. The CDR3 DNA reads TGTGCCAGCACGGAACTAGCGGGAAGAGGCCGCTCCTACGATCAGTACTTC. Protein: CASTELAGRGRSYDQYF.

This clonotype was recorded at least ten times. The chain links TRBV6-5 to TRBJ2-6, with D hard to call. This CDR3 region has 14 residues. Deletions cut 8 bases from V and 0 bases from J, with 8 bases between. Germline CDR1 reads MNHEY; CDR2 reads SVGAGI. The CDR3 DNA is TGTGCCAGCTACAAAAACTCTGGGGCCAACGTCCTGACTTTC. Amino acid sequence: CASYKNSGANVLTF.